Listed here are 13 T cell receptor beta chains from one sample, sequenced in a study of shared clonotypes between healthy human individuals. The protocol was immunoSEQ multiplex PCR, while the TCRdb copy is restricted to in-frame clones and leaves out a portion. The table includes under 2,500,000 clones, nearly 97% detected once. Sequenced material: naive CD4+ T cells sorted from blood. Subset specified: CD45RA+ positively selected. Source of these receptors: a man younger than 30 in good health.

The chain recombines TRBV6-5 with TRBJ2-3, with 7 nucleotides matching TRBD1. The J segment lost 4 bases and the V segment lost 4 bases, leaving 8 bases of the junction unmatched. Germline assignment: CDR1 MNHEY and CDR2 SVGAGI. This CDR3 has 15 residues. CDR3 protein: CASSSRQGLPDTQYF. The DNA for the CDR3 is TGTGCCAGCAGTTCACGACAGGGTCTCCCAGATACGCAGTATTTT.

CDR3 bases: TGTGCCAGCAGTAGAGACAGGGCTGGAGCTAACTATGGCTACACCTTC. Encoded protein: CASSRDRAGANYGYTF. V is TRBV2 and J is TRBJ1-2; 7 bases are a match to TRBD1. V was pared by 5 bases and J by 0 bases, with 9 bases of the junction left unmatched. This CDR3 has 16 residues. From germline, CDR1 is SNHLY and CDR2 FYNNEI.

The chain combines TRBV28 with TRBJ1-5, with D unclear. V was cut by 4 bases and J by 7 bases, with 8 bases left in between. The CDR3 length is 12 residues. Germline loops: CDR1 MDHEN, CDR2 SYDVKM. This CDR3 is CASSSPDQPQHF. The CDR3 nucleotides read TGTGCCAGCAGTTCCCCGGACCAGCCCCAGCATTTT. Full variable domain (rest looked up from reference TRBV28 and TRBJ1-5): DVKVTQSSRYLVKRTGEKVFLECVQDMDHENMFWYRQDPGLGLRLIYFSYDVKMKEKGDIPEGYSVSREKKERFSLILESASTNQTSMYLCASSSPDQPQHFGDGTRLSIL.

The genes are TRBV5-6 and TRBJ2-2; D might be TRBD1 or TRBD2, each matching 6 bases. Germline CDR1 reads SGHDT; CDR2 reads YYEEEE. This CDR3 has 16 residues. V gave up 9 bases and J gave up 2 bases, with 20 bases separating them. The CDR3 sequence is CATTAFWGANTGELFF. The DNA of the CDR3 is TGTGCCACCACAGCTTTTTGGGGGGCCAACACCGGGGAGCTGTTTTTT. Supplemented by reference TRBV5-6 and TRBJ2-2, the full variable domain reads DAGVTQSPTHLIKTRGQQVTLRCSPKSGHDTVSWYQQALGQGPQFIFQYYEEEERQRGNFPDRFSGHQFPNYSSELNVNALLLGDSALYLCATTAFWGANTGELFFGEGSRLTVL.

The CDR3 nucleotides are TGTGCCAGCACGGTGCAGGGGACAGATACGCAGTATTTT. As protein: CASTVQGTDTQYF. The genes are TRBV9 and TRBJ2-3, with a tentative D call TRBD1 (6 bases). The CDR3 contains 13 residues. Looked up from germline, CDR1 is SGDLS and CDR2 is YYNGEE. The V and J ends lost 6 bases and 3 bases respectively, with 11 bases between them.

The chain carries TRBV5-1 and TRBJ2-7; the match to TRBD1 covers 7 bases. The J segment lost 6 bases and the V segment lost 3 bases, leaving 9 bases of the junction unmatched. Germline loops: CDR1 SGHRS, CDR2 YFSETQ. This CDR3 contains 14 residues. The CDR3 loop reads CASSSTRQGSEQYF. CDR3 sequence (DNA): TGCGCCAGCAGCTCAACCCGACAGGGAAGCGAGCAGTACTTC.

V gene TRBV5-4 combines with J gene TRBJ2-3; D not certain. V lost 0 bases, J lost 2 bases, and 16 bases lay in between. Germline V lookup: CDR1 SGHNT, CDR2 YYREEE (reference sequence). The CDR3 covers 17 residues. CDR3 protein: CASSLGSRRSDTDTQYF. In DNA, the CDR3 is TGTGCCAGCAGCTTGGGTTCCCGGCGGTCCGACACAGATACGCAGTATTTT.

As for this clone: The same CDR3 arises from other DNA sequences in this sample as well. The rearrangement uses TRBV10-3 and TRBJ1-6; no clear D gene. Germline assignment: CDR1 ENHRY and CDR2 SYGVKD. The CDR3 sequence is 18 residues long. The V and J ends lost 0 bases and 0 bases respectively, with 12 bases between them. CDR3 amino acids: CAISESSGLSSYNSPLHF. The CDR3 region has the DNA TGTGCCATCAGTGAGTCATCTGGGCTGAGCTCCTATAATTCACCCCTCCACTTT.

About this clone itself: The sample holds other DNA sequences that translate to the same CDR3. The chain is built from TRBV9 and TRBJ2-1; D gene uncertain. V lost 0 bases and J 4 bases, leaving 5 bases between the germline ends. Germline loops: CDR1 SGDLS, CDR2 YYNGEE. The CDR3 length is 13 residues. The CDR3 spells CASSVAQYNEQFF. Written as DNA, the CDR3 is TGTGCCAGCAGCGTAGCTCAGTACAATGAGCAGTTCTTC.

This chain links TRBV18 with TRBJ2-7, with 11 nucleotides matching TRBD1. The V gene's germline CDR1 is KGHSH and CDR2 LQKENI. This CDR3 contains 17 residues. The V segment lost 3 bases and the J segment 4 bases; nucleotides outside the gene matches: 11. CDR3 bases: TGTGCCAGCTCACCGCCGGGAATCGGGACAGGGGGTTACGAGCAGTACTTC. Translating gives CASSPPGIGTGGYEQYF.

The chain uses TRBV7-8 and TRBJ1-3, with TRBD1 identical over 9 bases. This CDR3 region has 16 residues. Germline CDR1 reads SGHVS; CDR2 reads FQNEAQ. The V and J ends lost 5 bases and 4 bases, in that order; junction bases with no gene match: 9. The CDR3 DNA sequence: TGTGCCAGCAGCAACACAGGGGGCGCGGGGGGAAACACCATATATTTT. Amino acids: CASSNTGGAGGNTIYF.

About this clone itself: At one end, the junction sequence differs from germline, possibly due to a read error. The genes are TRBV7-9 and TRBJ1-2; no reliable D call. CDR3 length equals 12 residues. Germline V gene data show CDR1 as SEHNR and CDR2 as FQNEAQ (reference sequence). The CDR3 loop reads CASSLETVLRAW. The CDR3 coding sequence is TGTGCCAGCAGCTTAGAGACGGTCTTGAGGGCCTGG.

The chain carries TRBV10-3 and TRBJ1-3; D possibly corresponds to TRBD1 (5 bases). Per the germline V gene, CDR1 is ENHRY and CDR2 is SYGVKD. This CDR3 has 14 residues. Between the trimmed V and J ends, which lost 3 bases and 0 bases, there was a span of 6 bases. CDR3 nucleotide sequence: TGTGCCATCAGTGAAAGGGGCTCTGGAAACACCATATATTTT. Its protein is CAISERGSGNTIYF.